This T cell receptor (beta chain) was identified in a study of blood T cells in healthy people across ages. General study results and limits: Roughly linear age-related decline in beta diversity appeared, significant by age around 38.

J gave up 3 bases and V 1 base, and 5 bases lay outside the gene matches. Per the germline V gene, CDR1 is LNHNV and CDR2 is YYDKDF (reference sequence). The CDR3 sequence is 15 residues long. This clonotype was observed many times. No antigen is known for it. The second PCR ran about 7 to 12 cycles with a sample-barcoded 5' primer and J-beta primers. MiXCR, run by TCRdb on the 5' RACE reads, gives a single entry per CDR3 protein. The sample yields hundreds of thousands of distinct CDR3 sequences, about 30% seen once. The V gene is TRBV15, the J gene TRBJ1-2; 7 positions agree with TRBD1. Sequencing input: blood. This sequence originates from a woman aged 80 or over in good health. The CDR3 region is CATSRGPGTDYGYTF. CDR3 in DNA: TGTGCCACCAGCAGAGGACCAGGGACAGACTATGGCTACACCTTC.